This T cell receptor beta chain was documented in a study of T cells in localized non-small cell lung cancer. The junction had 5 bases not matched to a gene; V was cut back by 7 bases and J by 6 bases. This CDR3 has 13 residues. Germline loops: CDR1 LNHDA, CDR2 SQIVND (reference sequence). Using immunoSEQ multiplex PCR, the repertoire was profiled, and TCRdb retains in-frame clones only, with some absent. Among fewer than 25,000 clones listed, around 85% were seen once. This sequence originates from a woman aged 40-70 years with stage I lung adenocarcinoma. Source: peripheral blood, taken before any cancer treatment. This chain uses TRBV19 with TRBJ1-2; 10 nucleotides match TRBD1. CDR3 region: CASTSGTGDGYTF. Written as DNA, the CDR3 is TGTGCCAGTACAAGCGGGACAGGGGATGGCTACACCTTC.